This TCR beta chain was profiled in a study of blood T cell repertoires in COVID-19. Assay: immunoSEQ multiplex PCR; the TCRdb copy retains only in-frame clones and omits some. The sample lists approximately 230,000 clones, 86% occurring once. The receptor comes from a man aged 30 to 39 who had recovered from COVID-19. Material for sequencing was peripheral blood.

CDR3 sequence (DNA): TGCAGCGCCGTGACAGCCCTGGGGACTGAAGCTTTCTTT. Translation gives CSAVTALGTEAFF. The chain has TRBV29-1 and TRBJ1-1, with D tentatively TRBD1 (5 bases). V shed 7 bases and J shed 5 bases, with 17 bases lying between them. Germline CDR1 and CDR2: SQVTM and ANQGSEA. The length of the CDR3 is 13 residues.